The 8 T cell receptor beta chains reported below all come from one sample, sequenced in a study of T cell responses to AZD1222 COVID-19 vaccine (dated by TCRdb to about 2021). What the time point label conveys for this sample: baseline before first vaccination. Receptor amplification or capture employed the immunoSEQ multiplex PCR assay. In its TCRdb copy, this immuneACCESS table keeps in-frame sequences only and misses some clones. Where compared with another copy, unresolved V genes explain less than half of these, and the others have no known cause. In all, the sample holds 88,000 or so clones, and around 90% of those were seen once. Of the sample, approximately 2.5% is held by the ten largest clones. The material was peripheral blood, obtained on day 0 of AZD1222 vaccination. All receptors derive from an adult in good health.

The chain is built from TRBV6-1 and TRBJ2-3; D remains ambiguous. Germline lookup yields CDR1 MNHNS and CDR2 SASEGT. The CDR3 length is 16 residues. The V end was cut by 3 bases, the J end by 0 bases, with 13 bases between. The CDR3 spells CASSELGAPSTDTQYF. CDR3 sequence (DNA): TGTGCCAGCAGTGAGTTAGGAGCCCCAAGCACAGATACGCAGTATTTT.

V is TRBV5-1 and J is TRBJ2-5; D may be TRBD2 (6 bases). The CDR3 sequence is 14 residues long. Germline V CDR1 and CDR2: SGHRS, YFSETQ. V was shortened by 1 base and J by 0 bases, with 7 bases between the two germline ends. The CDR3 reads CASSLRENQETQYF. In nucleotides, the CDR3 is TGCGCCAGCAGCTTGCGGGAGAACCAAGAGACCCAGTACTTC.

V usage is TRBV15 and J usage is TRBJ2-1, with 8 bases lining up with TRBD2. Germline CDR1 and CDR2: LNHNV and YYDKDF (reference sequence). V trimming: 3 bases; J trimming: 2 bases; junction bases outside the gene matches: 3. This CDR3 is built from 15 residues. The CDR3 loop is CATSRAGGTYNEQFF. The CDR3 region has the DNA TGTGCCACCAGCAGGGCGGGAGGAACCTACAATGAGCAGTTCTTC.

This rearrangement joins TRBV24-1 to TRBJ2-3, with D hard to call. Trimming cost V 4 bases and J 4 bases, with 14 bases left between them. This CDR3 comprises 15 residues. The germline gives CDR1 KGHDR, CDR2 SFDVKD. CDR3 in amino acids: CATSDGSLGPDTQYF. The CDR3 bases are TGTGCCACCAGTGACGGCTCGCTAGGCCCAGATACGCAGTATTTT.

The rearrangement joins TRBV7-3 to TRBJ2-5; no clear D. The V and J ends lost 2 bases and 3 bases respectively, with 7 bases between them. Germline CDR1 is SGHTA and CDR2 is FQGTGA. The CDR3 sequence is 13 residues long. The CDR3 loop reads CASSLYQEETQYF. The CDR3 DNA reads as TGTGCCAGCAGCTTATACCAAGAAGAGACCCAGTACTTC.

The chain carries TRBV12-3 or TRBV12-4 and TRBJ1-5; D ambiguous. Between the trimmed V and J ends, which lost 0 bases and 6 bases, there was a span of 3 bases. This CDR3 spans 12 amino acids. CDR3 region: CASSLAGQPQHF. The CDR3 region has the DNA TGTGCCAGCAGTTTAGCTGGTCAGCCCCAGCATTTT.

V and J are TRBV7-9 and TRBJ2-3, with D perhaps assigned TRBD1 or TRBD2 (5 bases each). Germline V gives CDR1 SEHNR, CDR2 FQNEAQ (reference sequence). Trimming stripped 3 bases from V and 4 bases from J, with 8 bases between. The CDR3 extends over 13 amino acids. The CDR3 DNA sequence: TGTGCCAGCAGCTTCCGAGGGGCAGATACGCAGTATTTT. It specifies CASSFRGADTQYF.

The chain joins TRBV29-1 to TRBJ1-2; no clear D. V lost 6 bases and J 8 bases, leaving 10 bases between the germline ends. The CDR3 covers 10 residues. CDR1 and CDR2 from the germline V gene are SQVTM and ANQGSEA. CDR3 bases: TGCAGCGTAAGGTCGGGAGGCTACACCTTC. Its translation: CSVRSGGYTF.